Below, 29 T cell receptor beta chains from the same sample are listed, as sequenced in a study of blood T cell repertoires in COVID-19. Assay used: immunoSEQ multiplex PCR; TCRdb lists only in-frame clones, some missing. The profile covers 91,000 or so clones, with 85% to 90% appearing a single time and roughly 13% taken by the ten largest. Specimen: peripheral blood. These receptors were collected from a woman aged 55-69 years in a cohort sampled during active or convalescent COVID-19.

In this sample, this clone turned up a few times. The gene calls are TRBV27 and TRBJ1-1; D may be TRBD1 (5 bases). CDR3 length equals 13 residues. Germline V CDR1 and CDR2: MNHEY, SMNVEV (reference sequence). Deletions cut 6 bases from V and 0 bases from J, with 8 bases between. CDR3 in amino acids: CASRATVNTEAFF. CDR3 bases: TGTGCCAGCAGGGCGACAGTGAACACTGAAGCTTTCTTT.

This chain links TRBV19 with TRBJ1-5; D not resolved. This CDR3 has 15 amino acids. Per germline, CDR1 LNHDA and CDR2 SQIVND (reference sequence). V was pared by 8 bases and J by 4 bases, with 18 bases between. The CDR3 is CASRPPYAGNQPQHF. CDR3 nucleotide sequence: TGTGCCAGTCGGCCTCCGTATGCGGGTAATCAGCCCCAGCATTTT.

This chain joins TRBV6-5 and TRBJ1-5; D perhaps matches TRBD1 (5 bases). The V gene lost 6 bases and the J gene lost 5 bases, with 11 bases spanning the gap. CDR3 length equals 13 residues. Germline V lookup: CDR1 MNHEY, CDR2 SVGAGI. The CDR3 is CASSQTVYQPQHF. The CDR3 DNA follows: TGTGCCAGCAGCCAGACAGTTTATCAGCCCCAGCATTTT.

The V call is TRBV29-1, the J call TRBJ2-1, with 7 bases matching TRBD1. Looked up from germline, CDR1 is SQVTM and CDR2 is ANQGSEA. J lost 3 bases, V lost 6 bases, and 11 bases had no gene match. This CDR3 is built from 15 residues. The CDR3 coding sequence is TGCAGCGTAGATCCGGGACAGAGCTTCTACAATGAGCAGTTCTTC. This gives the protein CSVDPGQSFYNEQFF.

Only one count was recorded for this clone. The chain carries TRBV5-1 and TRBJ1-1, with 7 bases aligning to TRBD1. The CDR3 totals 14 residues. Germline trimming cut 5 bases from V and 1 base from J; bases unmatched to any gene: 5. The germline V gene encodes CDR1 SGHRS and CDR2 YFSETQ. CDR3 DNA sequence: TGCGCCAGCAGTTCGGGACAGCGGAACACTGAAGCTTTCTTT. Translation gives CASSSGQRNTEAFF.

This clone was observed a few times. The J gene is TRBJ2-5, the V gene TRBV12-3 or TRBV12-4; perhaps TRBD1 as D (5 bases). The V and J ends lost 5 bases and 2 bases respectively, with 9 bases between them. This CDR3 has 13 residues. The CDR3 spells CASSRQSQETQYF. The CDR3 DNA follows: TGTGCCAGCAGTCGACAGTCACAAGAGACCCAGTACTTC.

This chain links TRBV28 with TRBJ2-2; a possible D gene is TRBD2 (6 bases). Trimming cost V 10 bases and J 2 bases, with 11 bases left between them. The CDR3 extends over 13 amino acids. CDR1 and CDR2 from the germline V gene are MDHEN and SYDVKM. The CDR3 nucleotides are TGTGCCACCCTGGAGGGCAACACCGGGGAGCTGTTTTTT. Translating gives CATLEGNTGELFF.

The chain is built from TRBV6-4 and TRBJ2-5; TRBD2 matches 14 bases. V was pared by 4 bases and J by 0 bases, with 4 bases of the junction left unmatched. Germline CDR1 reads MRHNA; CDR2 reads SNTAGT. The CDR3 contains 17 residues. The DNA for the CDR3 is TGTGCCAGCAGTGGGACTAGCGGGGGGAATAACCAAGAGACCCAGTACTTC. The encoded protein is CASSGTSGGNNQETQYF.

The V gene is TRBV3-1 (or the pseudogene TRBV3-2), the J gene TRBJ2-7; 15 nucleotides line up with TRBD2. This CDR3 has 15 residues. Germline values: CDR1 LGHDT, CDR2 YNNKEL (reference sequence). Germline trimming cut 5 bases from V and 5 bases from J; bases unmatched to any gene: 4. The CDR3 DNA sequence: TGTGCCAGCAGCTCTAGGACTAGCGGGGGGGACGAGCAGTACTTC. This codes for CASSSRTSGGDEQYF.

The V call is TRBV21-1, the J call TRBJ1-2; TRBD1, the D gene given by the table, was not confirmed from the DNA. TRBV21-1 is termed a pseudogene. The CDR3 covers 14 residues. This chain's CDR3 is CASSKAVDRYDYTF. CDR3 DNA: TGTGCCAGCAGCAAAGCGGTGGACAGATATGACTACACCTTC.

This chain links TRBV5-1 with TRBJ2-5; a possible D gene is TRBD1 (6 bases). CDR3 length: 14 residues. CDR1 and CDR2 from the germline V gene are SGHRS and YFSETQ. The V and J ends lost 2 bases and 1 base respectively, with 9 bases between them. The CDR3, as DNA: TGCGCCAGCAGCTTTGGACAGATCCAAGAGACCCAGTACTTC. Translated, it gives CASSFGQIQETQYF.

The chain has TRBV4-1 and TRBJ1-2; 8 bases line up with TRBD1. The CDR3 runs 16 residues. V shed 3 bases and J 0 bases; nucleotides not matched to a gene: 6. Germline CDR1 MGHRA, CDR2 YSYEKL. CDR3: CASSHPQGEANYGYTF. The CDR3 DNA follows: TGCGCCAGCAGCCACCCACAGGGGGAGGCTAACTATGGCTACACCTTC.

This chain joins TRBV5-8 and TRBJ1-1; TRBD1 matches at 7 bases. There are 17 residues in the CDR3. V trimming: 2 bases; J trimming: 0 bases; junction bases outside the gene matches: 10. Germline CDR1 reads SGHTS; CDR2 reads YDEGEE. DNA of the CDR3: TGTGCCAGCAGCTTAACGGGACAGTTTCTCATGAACACTGAAGCTTTCTTT. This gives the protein CASSLTGQFLMNTEAFF.

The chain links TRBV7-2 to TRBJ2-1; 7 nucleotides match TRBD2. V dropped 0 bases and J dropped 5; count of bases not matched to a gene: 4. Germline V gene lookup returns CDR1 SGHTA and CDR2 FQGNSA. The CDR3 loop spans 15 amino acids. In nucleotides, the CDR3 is TGTGCCAGCAGCTTAGCAGGACTAGGTAACAATGAGCAGTTCTTC. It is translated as CASSLAGLGNNEQFF.

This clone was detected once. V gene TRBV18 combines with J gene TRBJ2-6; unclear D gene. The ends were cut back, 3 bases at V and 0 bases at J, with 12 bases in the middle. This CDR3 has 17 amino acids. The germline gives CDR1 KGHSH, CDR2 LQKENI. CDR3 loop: CASSPRQVPSGANVLTF. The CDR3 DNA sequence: TGTGCCAGCTCACCGCGCCAGGTTCCCTCTGGGGCCAACGTCCTGACTTTC.

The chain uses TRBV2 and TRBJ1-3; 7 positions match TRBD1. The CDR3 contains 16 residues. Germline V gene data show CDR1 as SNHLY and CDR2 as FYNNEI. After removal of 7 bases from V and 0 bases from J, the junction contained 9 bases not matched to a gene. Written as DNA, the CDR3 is TGTGCCAGCACCGGACAGGTCTTGAGCTCTGGAAACACCATATATTTT. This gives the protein CASTGQVLSSGNTIYF.

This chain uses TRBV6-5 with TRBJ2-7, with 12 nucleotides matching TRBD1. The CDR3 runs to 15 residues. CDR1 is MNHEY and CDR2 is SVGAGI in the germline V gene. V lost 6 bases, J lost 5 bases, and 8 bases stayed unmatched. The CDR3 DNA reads TGTGCCAGCAGGACGCCGGGACAGGGGGCCCACGAGCAGTACTTC. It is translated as CASRTPGQGAHEQYF.

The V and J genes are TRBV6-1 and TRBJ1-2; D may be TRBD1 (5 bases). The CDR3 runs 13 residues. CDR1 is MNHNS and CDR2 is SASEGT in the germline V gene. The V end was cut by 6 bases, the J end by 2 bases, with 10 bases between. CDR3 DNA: TGTGCCAGCAGCCCTGGGGGGAACTATGGCTACACCTTC. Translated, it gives CASSPGGNYGYTF.

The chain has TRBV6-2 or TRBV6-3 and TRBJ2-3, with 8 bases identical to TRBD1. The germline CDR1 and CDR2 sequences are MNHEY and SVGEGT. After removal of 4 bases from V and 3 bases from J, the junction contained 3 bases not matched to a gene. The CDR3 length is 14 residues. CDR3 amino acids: CASSSWTGTDTQYF. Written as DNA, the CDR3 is TGTGCCAGCAGTTCCTGGACAGGGACAGATACGCAGTATTTT.

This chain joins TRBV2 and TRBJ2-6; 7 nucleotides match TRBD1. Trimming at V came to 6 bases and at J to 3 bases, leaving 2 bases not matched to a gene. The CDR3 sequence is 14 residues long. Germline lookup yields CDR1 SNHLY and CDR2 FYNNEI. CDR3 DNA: TGTGCCAGCAGCGACAGGGTTGGGGCCAACGTCCTGACTTTC. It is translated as CASSDRVGANVLTF.

The CDR3 reads CATSRGGDRGYGYTF. CDR3 nucleotides: TGTGCCACCAGCAGAGGGGGGGACAGGGGGTATGGCTACACCTTC. The genes are TRBV15 and TRBJ1-2; 11 positions match TRBD1. Germline V gene lookup returns CDR1 LNHNV and CDR2 YYDKDF (reference sequence). The V and J ends lost 1 base and 5 bases, in that order; junction bases with no gene match: 3. The CDR3 is 15 residues long.

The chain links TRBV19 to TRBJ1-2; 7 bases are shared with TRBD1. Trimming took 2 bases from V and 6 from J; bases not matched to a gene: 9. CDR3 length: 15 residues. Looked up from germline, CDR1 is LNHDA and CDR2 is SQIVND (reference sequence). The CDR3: CASSIPWDSRNGYTF. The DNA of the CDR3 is TGTGCCAGTAGTATACCTTGGGACAGTCGAAATGGCTACACCTTC.

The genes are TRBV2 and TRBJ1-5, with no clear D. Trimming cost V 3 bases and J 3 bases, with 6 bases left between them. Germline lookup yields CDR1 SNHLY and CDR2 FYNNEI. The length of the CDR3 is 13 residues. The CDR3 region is CASSEGLNQPQHF. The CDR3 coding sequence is TGTGCCAGCAGTGAGGGCCTCAATCAGCCCCAGCATTTT.

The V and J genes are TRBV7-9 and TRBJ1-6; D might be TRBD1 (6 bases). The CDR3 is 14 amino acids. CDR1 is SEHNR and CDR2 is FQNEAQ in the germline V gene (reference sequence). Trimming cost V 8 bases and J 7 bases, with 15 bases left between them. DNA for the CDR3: TGTGCCAGCGGGGTAACAGGGAGAAATTCACCCCTCCACTTT. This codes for CASGVTGRNSPLHF. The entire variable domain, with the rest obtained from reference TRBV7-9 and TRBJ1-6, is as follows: DTGVSQNPRHKITKRGQNVTFRCDPISEHNRLYWYRQTLGQGPEFLTYFQNEAQLEKSRLLSDRFSAERPKGSFSTLEIQRTEQGDSAMYLCASGVTGRNSPLHFGNGTRLTVT.

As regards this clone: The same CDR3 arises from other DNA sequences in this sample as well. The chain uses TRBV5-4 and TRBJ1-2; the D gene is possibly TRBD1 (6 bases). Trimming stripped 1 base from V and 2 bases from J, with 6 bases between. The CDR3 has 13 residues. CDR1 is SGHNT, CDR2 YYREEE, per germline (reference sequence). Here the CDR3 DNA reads TGTGCCAGCAGCTTGCAGGGGAACTATGGCTACACCTTC. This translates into CASSLQGNYGYTF.

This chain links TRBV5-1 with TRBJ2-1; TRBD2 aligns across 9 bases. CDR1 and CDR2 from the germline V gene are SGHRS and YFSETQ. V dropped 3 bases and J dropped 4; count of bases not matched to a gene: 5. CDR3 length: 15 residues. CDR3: CASSSETSGYNEQFF. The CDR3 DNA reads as TGCGCCAGCAGCTCCGAGACTAGCGGATACAATGAGCAGTTCTTC.

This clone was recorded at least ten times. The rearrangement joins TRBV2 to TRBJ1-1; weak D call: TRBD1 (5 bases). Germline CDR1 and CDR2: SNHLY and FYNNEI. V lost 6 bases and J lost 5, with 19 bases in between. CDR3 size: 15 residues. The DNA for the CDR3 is TGTGCCAGCAGACCGGTCGGGGGTAGTGGAACTGAAGCTTTCTTT. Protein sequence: CASRPVGGSGTEAFF.

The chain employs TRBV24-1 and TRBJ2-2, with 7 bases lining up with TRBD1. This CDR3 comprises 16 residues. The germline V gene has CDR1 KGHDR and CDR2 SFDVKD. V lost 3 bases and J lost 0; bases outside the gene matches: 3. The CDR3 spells CATSDRQGANTGELFF. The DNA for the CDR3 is TGTGCCACCAGTGATCGACAGGGCGCGAACACCGGGGAGCTGTTTTTT.

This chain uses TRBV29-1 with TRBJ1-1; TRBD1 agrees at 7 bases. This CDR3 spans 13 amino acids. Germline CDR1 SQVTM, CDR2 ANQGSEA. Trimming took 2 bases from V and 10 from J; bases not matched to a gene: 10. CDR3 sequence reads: CSVEPTGRSVAFF. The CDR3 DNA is TGCAGCGTTGAACCGACAGGGAGGTCGGTAGCTTTCTTT.